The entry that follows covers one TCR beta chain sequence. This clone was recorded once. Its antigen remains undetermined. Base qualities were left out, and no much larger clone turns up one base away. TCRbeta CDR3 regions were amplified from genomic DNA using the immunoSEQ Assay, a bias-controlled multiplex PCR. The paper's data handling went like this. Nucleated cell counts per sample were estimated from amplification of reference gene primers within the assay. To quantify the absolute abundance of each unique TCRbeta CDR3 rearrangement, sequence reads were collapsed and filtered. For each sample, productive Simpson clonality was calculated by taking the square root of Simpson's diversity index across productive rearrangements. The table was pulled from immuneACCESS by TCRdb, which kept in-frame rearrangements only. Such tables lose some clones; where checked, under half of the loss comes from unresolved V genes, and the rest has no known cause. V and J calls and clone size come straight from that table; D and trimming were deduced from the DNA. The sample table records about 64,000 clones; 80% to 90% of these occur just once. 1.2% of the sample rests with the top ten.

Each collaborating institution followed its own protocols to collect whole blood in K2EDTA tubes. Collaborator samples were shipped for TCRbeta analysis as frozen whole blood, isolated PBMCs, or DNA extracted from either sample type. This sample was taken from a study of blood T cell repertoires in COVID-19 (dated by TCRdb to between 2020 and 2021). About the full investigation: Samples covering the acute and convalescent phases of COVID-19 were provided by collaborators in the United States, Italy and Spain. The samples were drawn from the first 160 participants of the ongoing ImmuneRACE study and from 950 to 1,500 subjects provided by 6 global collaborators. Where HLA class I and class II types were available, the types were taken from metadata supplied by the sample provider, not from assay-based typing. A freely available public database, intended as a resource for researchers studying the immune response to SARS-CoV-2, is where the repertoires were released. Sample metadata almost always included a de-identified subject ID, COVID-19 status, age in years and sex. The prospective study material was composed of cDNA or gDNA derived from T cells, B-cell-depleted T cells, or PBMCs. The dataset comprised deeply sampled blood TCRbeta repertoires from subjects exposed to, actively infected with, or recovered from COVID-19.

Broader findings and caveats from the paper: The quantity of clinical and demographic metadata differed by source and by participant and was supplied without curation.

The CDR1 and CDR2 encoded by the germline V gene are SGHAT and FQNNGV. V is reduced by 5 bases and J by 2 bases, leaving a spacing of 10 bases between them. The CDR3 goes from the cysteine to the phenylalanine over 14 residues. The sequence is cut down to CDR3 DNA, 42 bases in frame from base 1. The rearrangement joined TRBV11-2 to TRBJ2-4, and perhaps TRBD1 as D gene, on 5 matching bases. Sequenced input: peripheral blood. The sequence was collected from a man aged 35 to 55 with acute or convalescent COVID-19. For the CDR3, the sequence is CASSSRVPKNIQYF. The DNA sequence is TGTGCCAGCAGCAGCAGGGTTCCCAAAAACATTCAGTACTTC.